This T cell receptor (beta chain) was found in a study of cytomegalovirus exposure and HLA in healthy donors. The wider study: The Caucasian-associated ancestry cluster held less than 85% of roughly 370 genotyped donors.

The CDR3 totals 18 residues. V was pared by 0 bases and J by 5 bases, with 20 bases between. CDR1 is ENHRY, CDR2 SYGVKD, per germline. The PCR was carried out with 60 Vbeta primers and 13 Jbeta primers. The assay was immunoSEQ multiplex PCR, and TCRdb's table has in-frame clones only and misses some. The sample records tens of thousands of clones, around 86% being singletons. This chain joins TRBV10-3 and TRBJ1-5, with a possible D match to TRBD1 (5 bases). The sequenced sample consisted of PBMCs. The sequence came from a woman aged 35 to 49 in good health and CMV-seropositive. CDR3 nucleotide sequence: TGTGCCATCAGTGAGTCGGGGGGTTGGGGGGTTGTAGATCAGCCCCAGCATTTT. Amino acids: CAISESGGWGVVDQPQHF.